These 30 T cell receptor beta chains originate from one sample sequenced in a study of PD-L1 blockade in urothelial cancer (dated by TCRdb to 2016 to 2017). The library was made by the immunoSEQ multiplex PCR assay. This is the immuneACCESS table as TCRdb keeps it, with only in-frame sequences that have V and J called. A part of the clones is gone; compared with another copy, unresolved V genes explain less than half, and the rest is unexplained. The sample contains some 120,000 clones, about 83% of them found a single time. 2% to 3% of the sample lies in the top ten. Per the publication, the time point label means: peripheral blood 6 weeks after treatment start. The sample in question was PBMCs, obtained around atezolizumab (anti-PD-L1) treatment. These receptors all come from a man aged 50-59 years with urothelial cancer.

The rearrangement joins TRBV6-4 to TRBJ1-4; D uncertain. The CDR3 is 13 amino acids. V was cut by 0 bases and J by 7 bases, with 6 bases left in between. The germline gives CDR1 MRHNA, CDR2 SNTAGT. The CDR3 region is CASSDSRGEKLFF. The CDR3 DNA sequence: TGTGCCAGCAGTGACTCACGGGGTGAAAAACTGTTTTTT.

J is TRBJ1-5 and V is TRBV27, with 10 bases identical to TRBD1. Looked up from germline, CDR1 is MNHEY and CDR2 is SMNVEV (reference sequence). The CDR3 length is 16 residues. Trimming at V came to 1 base and at J to 6 bases, leaving 6 bases not matched to a gene. The CDR3 sequence is CASSLFATGGFQPQHF. Here the CDR3 DNA reads TGTGCCAGCAGTTTATTTGCGACAGGGGGCTTTCAGCCCCAGCATTTT.

J is TRBJ1-1 and V is TRBV28; D not certain. The CDR3 loop spans 15 amino acids. Germline CDR1 reads MDHEN; CDR2 reads SYDVKM. V was trimmed by 10 bases and J by 1 base, leaving 19 bases between them. The CDR3 bases are TGTGCCACACTGGGGAGCAACTTCAGGAACACTGAAGCTTTCTTT. Residues: CATLGSNFRNTEAFF.

The chain recombines TRBV11-2 with TRBJ2-7; 8 nucleotides match TRBD1. CDR3 length equals 16 residues. Per the germline V gene, CDR1 is SGHAT and CDR2 is FQNNGV. V lost 5 bases and J lost 2; bases outside the gene matches: 11. CDR3 sequence reads: CASSTVGQGSAYEQYF. The CDR3 DNA is TGTGCCAGCAGCACAGTAGGACAGGGTTCCGCCTACGAGCAGTACTTC.

This chain connects TRBV9 to TRBJ1-5, with D perhaps TRBD1 (6 bases). V was pared by 4 bases and J by 5 bases, with 13 bases between. CDR1 and CDR2 (germline): SGDLS, YYNGEE. The CDR3 has 14 residues. Written as DNA, the CDR3 is TGTGCCAGCAGCCCTATGGACAGAGATCAGCCCCAGCATTTT. Translating gives CASSPMDRDQPQHF. The full variable domain, in which reference TRBV9 and TRBJ1-5 provide the parts outside the CDR3, is DSGVTQTPKHLITATGQRVTLRCSPRSGDLSVYWYQQSLDQGLQFLIQYYNGEERAKGNILERFSAQQFPDLHSELNLSSLELGDSALYFCASSPMDRDQPQHFGDGTRLSIL.

J is TRBJ2-6 and V is TRBV6-5; no definite D call. The CDR3 extends over 15 amino acids. Per the germline V gene, CDR1 is MNHEY and CDR2 is SVGAGI. With 4 bases removed from V and 4 bases from J, the gap between germline ends came to 11 bases. The CDR3 here is CASSSPFSGANVLTF. CDR3 coding DNA: TGTGCCAGCAGTTCTCCCTTCTCCGGGGCCAACGTCCTGACTTTC.

This clone was recorded only once. The chain couples TRBV4-1 to TRBJ2-3; 10 nucleotides match TRBD2. The CDR3 sequence is 17 residues long. V lost 3 bases, J lost 1 base, and 7 bases stayed unmatched. Germline CDR1 MGHRA, CDR2 YSYEKL. The CDR3 DNA is TGCGCCAGCAGCCACCCCCGGACTAGCGGAGGCACAGATACGCAGTATTTT. It translates to CASSHPRTSGGTDTQYF.

This chain uses TRBV5-1 with TRBJ2-2, with TRBD1 as a possible D gene (6 bases). This CDR3 has 13 residues. CDR1 is SGHRS and CDR2 is YFSETQ in the germline V gene. Trimming shortened V by 4 bases and J by 6 bases, and 10 bases separated the two germline ends. Here the CDR3 reads CASSPNRAGELFF. The CDR3 nucleotides are TGCGCCAGCAGCCCTAACAGGGCCGGGGAGCTGTTTTTT.

The J gene is TRBJ2-7, the V gene TRBV28; 8 bases map to TRBD2. Germline V gives CDR1 MDHEN, CDR2 SYDVKM. V lost 7 bases to trimming and J lost 1 base; unmatched junction nucleotides: 12. The CDR3 is made up of 16 amino acids. The CDR3 here is CASTVPGLVGSYEQYF. CDR3 nucleotide sequence: TGTGCCAGCACCGTCCCGGGACTAGTGGGTTCCTACGAGCAGTACTTC.

This sequence joins TRBV2 and TRBJ1-6, with D unclear. The CDR3 contains 17 residues. Trimming cost V 3 bases and J 0 bases, with 12 bases left between them. Germline V gene lookup returns CDR1 SNHLY and CDR2 FYNNEI. The DNA for the CDR3 is TGTGCCAGCAGTGATCAAACTCAAAGCTCCTATAATTCACCCCTCCACTTT. As protein: CASSDQTQSSYNSPLHF. Together with reference TRBV2 and TRBJ1-6, the CDR3 gives the full variable domain: EPEVTQTPSHQVTQMGQEVILRCVPISNHLYFYWYRQILGQKVEFLVSFYNNEISEKSEIFDDQFSVERPDGSNFTLKIRSTKLEDSAMYFCASSDQTQSSYNSPLHFGNGTRLTVT.

At least ten counts were recorded for this clone. V usage is TRBV5-4 and J usage is TRBJ1-5; TRBD1 is a possible D gene (5 bases). V was cut by 0 bases and J by 4 bases, with 8 bases left in between. The CDR3 contains 14 residues. Germline V gene sequence: CDR1 SGHNT, CDR2 YYREEE (reference sequence). CDR3 sequence: CASSLAGGNQPQHF. The CDR3 DNA reads TGTGCCAGCAGCTTGGCCGGGGGGAATCAGCCCCAGCATTTT. Full variable domain (rest looked up from reference TRBV5-4 and TRBJ1-5): ETGVTQSPTHLIKTRGQQVTLRCSSQSGHNTVSWYQQALGQGPQFIFQYYREEENGRGNFPPRFSGLQFPNYSSELNVNALELDDSALYLCASSLAGGNQPQHFGDGTRLSIL.

This clone was recorded once. The chain employs TRBV11-2 and TRBJ2-7; perhaps TRBD2 as D (6 bases). CDR3 size: 15 residues. Germline V gene data show CDR1 as SGHAT and CDR2 as FQNNGV. With 0 bases removed from V and 5 bases from J, the gap between germline ends came to 14 bases. The CDR3 loop is CASSLDPGARDEQYF. CDR3 nucleotides: TGTGCCAGCAGCTTAGATCCGGGAGCAAGAGACGAGCAGTACTTC.

V is TRBV5-1 and J is TRBJ2-1, with 13 bases lining up with TRBD2. This CDR3 contains 16 residues. The germline V gene has CDR1 SGHRS and CDR2 YFSETQ. Germline trimming cut 5 bases from V and 6 bases from J; bases unmatched to any gene: 8. Here the CDR3 reads CASSRPGLAGSNEQFF. CDR3 nucleotides: TGCGCCAGCAGTCGGCCGGGACTAGCGGGATCCAATGAGCAGTTCTTC.

V is TRBV4-1 and J is TRBJ1-2, with TRBD1 identical over 8 bases. V lost 0 bases, J lost 5 bases, and 14 bases stayed unmatched. Germline lookup yields CDR1 MGHRA and CDR2 YSYEKL. The CDR3 spans 18 residues. The CDR3 loop is CASSQEAGRGLGLYGYTF. CDR3 sequence (DNA): TGCGCCAGCAGCCAAGAGGCGGGCAGGGGGCTGGGTTTGTATGGCTACACCTTC.

This sequence joins TRBV5-8 and TRBJ2-7, with a possible D match to TRBD1 (5 bases). The V end lost 4 bases, the J end lost 7 bases, and 15 bases lay between the germline ends. Per germline, CDR1 SGHTS and CDR2 YDEGEE. This CDR3 is built from 13 residues. The CDR3 nucleotides are TGTGCCAGCAGCCGTTTGAGGCAGGGAGAGCAGTACTTC. Residues: CASSRLRQGEQYF.

This clone has a handful of counts. J is TRBJ1-3 and V is TRBV10-1; 7 positions match TRBD1. CDR1 and CDR2 from the germline V gene are WNHNN and SYGVQD (reference sequence). This CDR3 comprises 15 residues. V lost 9 bases and J lost 1; bases outside the gene matches: 9. The CDR3 bases are TGCGCCAGTTACAGGGGCCCTTATTCTGGAAACACCATATATTTT. It is translated as CASYRGPYSGNTIYF.

The gene calls are TRBV5-6 and TRBJ2-3; 12 nucleotides line up with TRBD2. The CDR3 sequence is 17 residues long. The germline V gene encodes CDR1 SGHDT and CDR2 YYEEEE. With V trimmed by 0 bases and J by 4 bases, 6 bases remained unmatched. The CDR3 DNA follows: TGTGCCAGCAGCTTGGTGTGGACTAGCGGGATGCCAGATACGCAGTATTTT. This codes for CASSLVWTSGMPDTQYF.

The chain couples TRBV19 to TRBJ1-1; a weak D match, TRBD1 (6 bases). Trimming removed 7 bases at V and 3 bases at J, with 9 bases between. This CDR3 contains 12 residues. Per the germline V gene, CDR1 is LNHDA and CDR2 is SQIVND (reference sequence). CDR3 sequence: CASKGQHTEAFF. The CDR3 region has the DNA TGTGCCAGTAAAGGACAGCACACTGAAGCTTTCTTT.

CDR3 amino acids: CASGTSGTDTQYF. As DNA, the CDR3 is TGTGCCAGCGGGACTAGCGGCACAGATACGCAGTATTTT. This chain connects TRBV6-6 to TRBJ2-3, with 10 bases that match TRBD2. This CDR3 spans 13 amino acids. J gave up 1 base and V 8 bases, and 0 bases lay outside the gene matches. Germline V gene sequence: CDR1 MNHNY, CDR2 SVGAGI (reference sequence).

This chain uses TRBV23-1 with TRBJ2-1; 9 positions agree with TRBD2. TRBV23-1 is placed among ORFs of uncertain function. The CDR3 covers 17 residues. J gave up 7 bases and V 3 bases, and 13 bases lay outside the gene matches. CDR3 bases: TGCGCCAGCAGTCAGCCCGAGCTAGCGGGAAAGCGGAATGAGCAGTTCTTC. Translated, it gives CASSQPELAGKRNEQFF.

The chain links TRBV13 to TRBJ2-4; TRBD2 is a possible D gene (6 bases). The CDR3 runs 17 residues. Germline assignment: CDR1 PRHDT and CDR2 FYEKMQ (reference sequence). V lost 4 bases and J lost 3, with 19 bases in between. Here the CDR3 DNA reads TGTGCCAGCAGCTACCGGGCCACGGGAGAGGTCAAAAACATTCAGTACTTC. It codes for CASSYRATGEVKNIQYF.

This rearrangement joins TRBV18 to TRBJ2-2; 12 nucleotides match TRBD2. Unmatched junction bases numbered 1, after V lost 5 bases and J lost 3 bases. The CDR3 runs 15 residues. Germline CDR1 KGHSH, CDR2 LQKENI. This CDR3 is CASSGLAGYTGELFF. CDR3 sequence (DNA): TGTGCCAGCTCAGGACTAGCGGGGTACACCGGGGAGCTGTTTTTT. Complete variable domain (other parts from reference TRBV18 and TRBJ2-2): NAGVMQNPRHLVRRRGQEARLRCSPMKGHSHVYWYRQLPEEGLKFMVYLQKENIIDESGMPKERFSAEFPKEGPSILRIQQVVRGDSAAYFCASSGLAGYTGELFFGEGSRLTVL.

The rearrangement links TRBV7-9 to TRBJ2-3, with D possibly matching TRBD1 (6 bases). V was shortened by 1 base and J by 7 bases, with 9 bases between the two germline ends. Germline V gene lookup returns CDR1 SEHNR and CDR2 FQNEAQ (reference sequence). The CDR3 covers 13 residues. The chain's CDR3 is CASSLGTVNTQYF. CDR3 in DNA: TGTGCCAGCAGCTTAGGGACAGTGAATACGCAGTATTTT.

Comment on this clone: Different DNA sequences within this sample yield the same CDR3. This chain joins TRBV7-9 and TRBJ1-4; 8 positions agree with TRBD1. Germline V gene sequence: CDR1 SEHNR, CDR2 FQNEAQ (reference sequence). After removal of 5 bases from V and 4 bases from J, the junction contained 3 bases not matched to a gene. The CDR3 loop spans 14 amino acids. CDR3 sequence: CASSRDRGNEKLFF. The CDR3 DNA reads TGTGCCAGCAGCCGAGACAGGGGTAATGAAAAACTGTTTTTT.

This chain links TRBV4-1 with TRBJ2-7; a weak D match, TRBD1 (5 bases). Trimming pared 4 bases from V and 6 bases from J, leaving 19 bases between. The V gene's germline CDR1 is MGHRA and CDR2 YSYEKL. The CDR3 extends over 15 amino acids. The CDR3 DNA sequence: TGCGCCAGCAGCCCATCGGTGCAGGGAAATTCCGAGCAGTACTTC. It codes for CASSPSVQGNSEQYF.

The rearrangement links TRBV7-9 to TRBJ2-1; D not resolved. V dropped 4 bases and J dropped 4 bases, with 5 bases sitting between them. Per germline, CDR1 SEHNR and CDR2 FQNEAQ (reference sequence). The CDR3 has 12 residues. The CDR3 protein is CASSYNYNEQFF. The CDR3 coding sequence is TGTGCCAGCAGCTATAATTACAATGAGCAGTTCTTC. Full variable domain (remainder filled in from reference TRBV7-9 and TRBJ2-1): DTGVSQNPRHKITKRGQNVTFRCDPISEHNRLYWYRQTLGQGPEFLTYFQNEAQLEKSRLLSDRFSAERPKGSFSTLEIQRTEQGDSAMYLCASSYNYNEQFFGPGTRLTVL.

V and J are TRBV6-6 and TRBJ1-5, with 8 nucleotides matching TRBD1. Trimming took 6 bases from V and 4 from J; bases not matched to a gene: 11. Looked up from germline, CDR1 is MNHNY and CDR2 is SVGAGI (reference sequence). The CDR3 loop spans 16 amino acids. The chain's CDR3 is CASRTSGTGGNQPQHF. The CDR3 bases are TGTGCCAGCAGGACTTCGGGGACAGGAGGGAATCAGCCCCAGCATTTT.

The genes are TRBV6-1 and TRBJ1-1, with 7 nucleotides matching TRBD1. V shed 2 bases, J shed 5 bases, and the junction held 11 bases outside the gene matches. The CDR3 totals 16 residues. Germline V gives CDR1 MNHNS, CDR2 SASEGT. The CDR3 DNA reads as TGTGCCAGCAGTGAACCTCTGACAGGGAGGAGAACTGAAGCTTTCTTT. Protein sequence: CASSEPLTGRRTEAFF.

The chain recombines TRBV7-8 with TRBJ2-3, with D tentatively TRBD2 (6 bases). There are 17 residues in the CDR3. The V and J ends lost 5 bases and 2 bases respectively, with 20 bases between them. Germline CDR1 and CDR2: SGHVS and FQNEAQ. The CDR3 DNA follows: TGTGCCAGCAGCCGGGGGTCGGGAGCGAGAAACACAGATACGCAGTATTTT. Its translation: CASSRGSGARNTDTQYF.

This clone was seen just once. This chain's CDR3 is CASSLEGQKQYF. Written as DNA, the CDR3 is TGTGCCAGCAGCTTAGAGGGCCAGAAACAGTACTTC. The chain couples TRBV11-2 to TRBJ2-7, with no clear D. CDR1 and CDR2 from the germline V gene are SGHAT and FQNNGV. V was trimmed by 0 bases and J by 10 bases, leaving 10 bases between them. The CDR3 runs to 12 residues.